This entry lists 24 T cell receptor beta chains sequenced from one sample in a study of cytomegalovirus exposure and HLA in healthy donors (dated by TCRdb to about 2017). The library was built by means of the immunoSEQ multiplex PCR assay. This is the immuneACCESS table as TCRdb keeps it, with only in-frame sequences that have V and J called. A part of the clones is gone; compared with another copy, unresolved V genes explain less than half, and the rest is unexplained. The sample yields 200,000 to 250,000 clones; 75% to 95% were counted once. The ten largest clones capture around 1% of the sample. Source material: PBMCs. All receptors come from a woman younger than 30 in good health and CMV-seronegative.

The chain combines TRBV30 with TRBJ1-1; D unclear. In germline, CDR1 is GTSNPN, CDR2 SVGIG (reference sequence). Trimming shortened V by 5 bases and J by 11 bases, and 9 bases separated the two germline ends. The CDR3 consists of 9 residues. The CDR3 spells CAWAERAFF. CDR3 nucleotides: TGTGCCTGGGCGGAGCGGGCTTTCTTT.

This chain uses TRBV30 with TRBJ2-7; the match to TRBD2 covers 10 bases. Germline assignment: CDR1 GTSNPN and CDR2 SVGIG (reference sequence). The V and J ends lost 4 bases and 8 bases, in that order; junction bases with no gene match: 14. CDR3 length: 15 amino acids. CDR3 sequence: CAWTPRTSGPGKQYF. The CDR3 region has the DNA TGTGCCTGGACCCCCCGGACTAGCGGCCCCGGGAAGCAGTACTTC.

The V and J genes are TRBV29-1 and TRBJ1-1, with D possibly matching TRBD1 (6 bases). Trimming shortened V by 2 bases and J by 2 bases, and 12 bases separated the two germline ends. The germline V gene encodes CDR1 SQVTM and CDR2 ANQGSEA. The CDR3 is 14 amino acids. In DNA, the CDR3 is TGCAGCGTTGAAATGCGGGGGCTTAACACTGAAGCTTTCTTT. Its translation: CSVEMRGLNTEAFF.

V and J are TRBV6-1 and TRBJ1-3; no definite D call. The CDR3 covers 17 residues. Germline CDR1 is MNHNS and CDR2 is SASEGT. The V and J ends lost 1 base and 0 bases respectively, with 13 bases between them. As DNA, the CDR3 is TGTGCCAGCAGTGAAGTAGGCAGGAGGAGCTCTGGAAACACCATATATTTT. Translating it yields CASSEVGRRSSGNTIYF.

This clone was detected only once. The chain combines TRBV27 with TRBJ2-4; 10 nucleotides match TRBD2. The germline CDR1 and CDR2 sequences are MNHEY and SMNVEV (reference sequence). Trimming at V came to 6 bases and at J to 7 bases, leaving 12 bases not matched to a gene. CDR3 length equals 16 residues. The CDR3 nucleotides read TGTGCCAGCAGCCGAGCGGGAGGGGGATTTTTGAACATTCAGTACTTC. It yields the protein CASSRAGGGFLNIQYF.

This clone was found once. V is TRBV5-1 and J is TRBJ2-7, with 16 bases that match TRBD2. The germline V gene encodes CDR1 SGHRS and CDR2 YFSETQ. The CDR3 totals 16 residues. With 4 bases clipped from V and 2 bases from J, the junction kept 3 bases outside the gene matches. CDR3 loop: CASSQGLAGGPYEQYF. In DNA form, the CDR3 reads TGCGCCAGCAGCCAGGGACTAGCGGGAGGGCCCTACGAGCAGTACTTC.

A single count supports this clone. This chain joins TRBV13 and TRBJ2-7; 9 bases map to TRBD1. The CDR3 runs to 17 residues. The ends lost 4 bases at V and 3 bases at J; junction bases unmatched: 13. Germline assignment: CDR1 PRHDT and CDR2 FYEKMQ (reference sequence). In DNA, the CDR3 is TGTGCCAGCAGCTCCAACCGCCCCGGGACAGGGAGCTACGAGCAGTACTTC. Amino acid sequence: CASSSNRPGTGSYEQYF.

V and J are TRBV25-1 and TRBJ1-1; tentative D call: TRBD1 (6 bases). The germline CDR1 and CDR2 sequences are MGHDK and SYGVNS. CDR3 size: 15 residues. The germline V and J ends were trimmed by 4 bases and 1 base, with 13 bases remaining between them. The CDR3 nucleotides read TGTGCCAGCAGTGCCCACAGGGTGGGGAACACTGAAGCTTTCTTT. It translates to CASSAHRVGNTEAFF. Together with reference TRBV25-1 and TRBJ1-1, the CDR3 gives the full variable domain: EADIYQTPRYLVIGTGKKITLECSQTMGHDKMYWYQQDPGMELHLIHYSYGVNSTEKGDLSSESTVSRIRTEHFPLTLESARPSHTSQYLCASSAHRVGNTEAFFGQGTRLTVV.

CDR3 residues: CASSPQTNTEAFF. CDR3 DNA: TGTGCCAGCAGCCCACAGACGAACACTGAAGCTTTCTTT. The V and J genes are TRBV6-5 and TRBJ1-1, with D uncertain. Germline V gene sequence: CDR1 MNHEY, CDR2 SVGAGI. V was clipped by 6 bases and J by 1 base, with 9 bases between them. The CDR3 is made up of 13 amino acids.

This clone occurred once. This sequence joins TRBV9 and TRBJ2-1; D perhaps matches TRBD1 (5 bases). The CDR3 covers 13 residues. Germline CDR1 SGDLS, CDR2 YYNGEE. V was cut by 4 bases and J by 9 bases, with 14 bases left in between. The CDR3 loop is CASSPRIRGEQFF. In nucleotides, the CDR3 is TGTGCCAGCAGCCCCCGAATTAGGGGTGAGCAGTTCTTC.

The chain employs TRBV18 and TRBJ2-5, with 8 bases identical to TRBD2. J lost 3 bases, V lost 3 bases, and 6 bases had no gene match. Germline V lookup: CDR1 KGHSH, CDR2 LQKENI. CDR3 length: 15 residues. CDR3 nucleotide sequence: TGTGCCAGCTCACCCCCGAGCGGGAGAAAAGAGACCCAGTACTTC. It encodes CASSPPSGRKETQYF. The full variable domain, with the rest looked up from reference TRBV18 and TRBJ2-5, is NAGVMQNPRHLVRRRGQEARLRCSPMKGHSHVYWYRQLPEEGLKFMVYLQKENIIDESGMPKERFSAEFPKEGPSILRIQQVVRGDSAAYFCASSPPSGRKETQYFGPGTRLLVL.

This sequence joins TRBV6-1 and TRBJ1-5, with 7 bases aligning to TRBD1. CDR1 and CDR2 from the germline V gene are MNHNS and SASEGT. This CDR3 is 14 amino acids long. The V gene end was trimmed by 5 bases and the J gene end by 6 bases; junction bases not matched to a gene: 7. The CDR3 DNA reads TGTGCCAGCAGTAGGCAGGGGGTAGGTCAGCCCCAGCATTTT. Protein product: CASSRQGVGQPQHF.

J is TRBJ2-3 and V is TRBV6-6; 10 bases match TRBD2. The germline CDR1 and CDR2 sequences are MNHNY and SVGAGI (reference sequence). J gave up 5 bases and V 8 bases, and 7 bases lay outside the gene matches. This CDR3 is built from 14 residues. DNA for the CDR3: TGTGCCAGCCGGGTAGCGGGAGGAAGAGATACGCAGTATTTT. It yields the protein CASRVAGGRDTQYF.

The chain joins TRBV30 to TRBJ2-2; 9 nucleotides agree with TRBD2. V shed 5 bases, J shed 1 base, and the junction held 8 bases outside the gene matches. Germline values: CDR1 GTSNPN, CDR2 SVGIG (reference sequence). The length of the CDR3 is 16 residues. DNA of the CDR3: TGTGCCTGGGGTACCCTAGCGGGAAAGAACACCGGGGAGCTGTTTTTT. Protein product: CAWGTLAGKNTGELFF.

The V call is TRBV28, the J call TRBJ1-1; D unclear. CDR3 size: 15 residues. Germline V gene data show CDR1 as MDHEN and CDR2 as SYDVKM. The ends were cut back, 3 bases at V and 2 bases at J, with 13 bases in the middle. The CDR3 loop is CASSFFHRTNTEAFF. The DNA for the CDR3 is TGTGCCAGCAGTTTTTTTCATAGAACTAACACTGAAGCTTTCTTT. Filled out from reference TRBV28 and TRBJ1-1, the complete variable domain reads DVKVTQSSRYLVKRTGEKVFLECVQDMDHENMFWYRQDPGLGLRLIYFSYDVKMKEKGDIPEGYSVSREKKERFSLILESASTNQTSMYLCASSFFHRTNTEAFFGQGTRLTVV.

J is TRBJ1-1 and V is TRBV6-6; perhaps TRBD1 as D (6 bases). The CDR3 runs to 13 residues. V shed 9 bases and J shed 0 bases, with 11 bases lying between them. Germline V lookup: CDR1 MNHNY, CDR2 SVGAGI (reference sequence). The CDR3 sequence: CASLDSLNTEAFF. The CDR3 region has the DNA TGTGCCAGTTTGGACAGTTTGAACACTGAAGCTTTCTTT.

V is TRBV28 and J is TRBJ1-5; no clear D gene. Germline V gives CDR1 MDHEN, CDR2 SYDVKM. V lost 4 bases and J 3 bases, leaving 4 bases between the germline ends. This CDR3 spans 12 amino acids. The DNA for the CDR3 is TGTGCCAGCAGTTCCTTCAATCAGCCCCAGCATTTT. Its protein product is CASSSFNQPQHF.

The J gene is TRBJ2-1, the V gene TRBV30; possibly TRBD1 for D (5 bases). Germline CDR1 and CDR2: GTSNPN and SVGIG (reference sequence). The CDR3 consists of 15 residues. V was trimmed by 5 bases and J by 4 bases, leaving 18 bases between them. The CDR3 nucleotides are TGTGCCTGGTCACCAGGGTTAGGTTCGTACAATGAGCAGTTCTTC. It yields the protein CAWSPGLGSYNEQFF.

The chain carries TRBV15 and TRBJ1-2; 7 positions agree with TRBD1. V lost 3 bases to trimming and J lost 3 bases; unmatched junction nucleotides: 1. The germline V gene encodes CDR1 LNHNV and CDR2 YYDKDF (reference sequence). This CDR3 has 13 residues. The CDR3 DNA sequence: TGTGCCACCAGCAGGGGGACAGACTATGGCTACACCTTC. Translating gives CATSRGTDYGYTF.

CDR3 in amino acids: CASGLVSWGRETQYF. DNA of the CDR3: TGTGCTAGTGGTTTGGTATCCTGGGGCCGGGAGACCCAGTACTTC. The rearrangement uses TRBV12-5 and TRBJ2-5; D perhaps matches TRBD1 (5 bases). The V and J ends lost 0 bases and 5 bases respectively, with 13 bases between them. In germline, CDR1 is LGHNT, CDR2 FRNRAP. This CDR3 region has 15 residues. Full variable domain (missing parts from reference TRBV12-5 and TRBJ2-5): DARVTQTPRHKVTEMGQEVTMRCQPILGHNTVFWYRQTMMQGLELLAYFRNRAPLDDSGMPKDRFSAEMPDATLATLKIQPSEPRDSAVYFCASGLVSWGRETQYFGPGTRLLVL.

This chain uses TRBV12-1 with TRBJ2-7; TRBD2, the D gene given by the table, was not confirmed from the DNA. TRBV12-1 is labeled a pseudogene. The CDR3 sequence is 14 residues long. In DNA form, the CDR3 reads TGTGCCAGCAGCTACTTAGCGGGAGTCAAAGAGCAGTACTTC. Its protein product is CASSYLAGVKEQYF.

This clone has just a few counts. V usage is TRBV7-3 and J usage is TRBJ2-7; weak D call: TRBD2 (6 bases). CDR1 and CDR2 from the germline V gene are SGHTA and FQGTGA. Deletions cut 5 bases from V and 4 bases from J, with 18 bases between. This CDR3 has 15 amino acids. CDR3 residues: CASSTLPSEDYEQYF. The CDR3 region has the DNA TGTGCCAGCAGCACCCTGCCTAGCGAGGATTACGAGCAGTACTTC.

The DNA of the CDR3 is TGTGCCATCAGCAGACCAGGGAAGGTCCAGTTCTTC. This gives the protein CAISRPGKVQFF. The chain is built from TRBV10-3 and TRBJ2-1; maybe TRBD1 (5 bases). Germline V gives CDR1 ENHRY, CDR2 SYGVKD. V lost 6 bases and J lost 13, with 16 bases in between. The CDR3 loop spans 12 amino acids.

The V and J genes are TRBV6-1 and TRBJ1-2; 7 bases are a match to TRBD1. With 6 bases clipped from V and 4 bases from J, the junction kept 8 bases outside the gene matches. Germline CDR1 MNHNS, CDR2 SASEGT. This CDR3 has 14 amino acids. The CDR3: CASSEPGGAYGYTF. The CDR3, as DNA: TGTGCCAGCAGCGAACCAGGGGGAGCCTATGGCTACACCTTC.